Below, 3 T cell receptor beta chains from the same sample are listed, as sequenced in a study of shared clonotypes between healthy human individuals. Terminally differentiated effector memory CD45RA+ cells were excluded from the naive CD8 cells, which were CD45RO-negative and positively selected for CCR7. Clones were read by immunoSEQ multiplex PCR, and TCRdb kept only the in-frame ones, dropping some. Here the sample spans millions of clones, about 93% being singletons. Sequencing was carried out using naive CD8+ T cells from PBMCs. The receptors come from a man between 18 and 35 years old in good health. Some clones in this sample may be carry-over from other donors' samples.

This chain uses TRBV25-1 with TRBJ2-2; maybe TRBD1 (5 bases). The CDR3 runs 18 residues. Germline V lookup: CDR1 MGHDK, CDR2 SYGVNS. V was clipped by 0 bases and J by 3 bases, with 17 bases between them. CDR3 coding DNA: TGTGCCAGCAGTGAATATAAGTCAGGGCTCGTCGACACCGGGGAGCTGTTTTTT. Translation gives CASSEYKSGLVDTGELFF.

Concerning this clone itself: At the DNA level, this CDR3 is encoded by other sequences in the same sample as well. This chain links TRBV7-6 with TRBJ1-1; maybe TRBD1 (5 bases). The V end was cut by 3 bases, the J end by 1 base, with 6 bases between. Looked up from germline, CDR1 is SGHVS and CDR2 is FNYEAQ. This CDR3 is 13 amino acids long. In nucleotides, the CDR3 is TGTGCCAGCAGCTTGGGGACGAACACTGAAGCTTTCTTT. As protein: CASSLGTNTEAFF.

This clone was detected once. This chain links TRBV4-1 with TRBJ2-1, with 8 bases fitting TRBD1. The ends lost 4 bases at V and 5 bases at J; junction bases unmatched: 7. Germline CDR1 and CDR2: MGHRA and YSYEKL. The CDR3 spans 15 residues. The CDR3 spells CASSPRQGTHNEQFF. CDR3 nucleotides: TGCGCCAGCAGCCCAAGACAGGGGACCCACAATGAGCAGTTCTTC.